This is a list of T cell receptor beta chains from one sample in a study of radiation and T cells in renal cell carcinoma. The method was immunoSEQ multiplex PCR; TCRdb's version includes in-frame clones alone and lacks a portion of them. The sample records around 100,000 clones, 70% to 85% being singletons. Source: blood, taken from a patient whose treatment included radiotherapy and nephrectomy. Receptors were obtained from a man between 60 and 75 years old with renal cell carcinoma. Both conserved end residues are part of each CDR3. A D gene is named only where the DNA matches it firmly. Size values are once, few and many counts, or a class for expanded clones, and some rows have none.

>TRBD1|few|TRBV2|TRBJ2-5
CASKKLGTGIEETQYF
TGTGCCAGCAAAAAACTGGGGACAGGGATCGAAGAGACCCAGTACTTC
>TRBD1|-|TRBV29-1|TRBJ2-3
CSTDLRGQTDTQYF
TGCAGCACAGACCTCAGGGGGCAGACAGATACGCAGTATTTT
>TRBD2|-|TRBV27|TRBJ2-2
CASSPIAGGSGELFF
TGTGCCAGCAGTCCGATAGCGGGAGGATCGGGGGAGCTGTTTTTT
>TRBD1|-|TRBV12-5|TRBJ2-2
CASGLAFQGARGELFF
TGTGCTAGTGGTTTGGCGTTCCAGGGGGCTAGGGGGGAGCTGTTTTTT
>-|-|TRBV4-1|TRBJ1-2
CASSQDPAGNYGYTF
TGCGCCAGCAGCCAAGACCCTGCGGGGAACTATGGCTACACCTTC
>TRBD2|-|TRBV11-2|TRBJ2-7
CASSSATGTSGRGYEQYF
TGTGCCAGCAGCTCCGCTACCGGGACTAGCGGGAGGGGGTACGAGCAGTACTTC
>-|once|TRBV29-1|TRBJ2-1
CSVEDFRDNEQFF
TGCAGCGTTGAAGATTTCAGGGACAATGAGCAGTTCTTC
>TRBD2|-|TRBV11-3|TRBJ2-2
CASSLRASGRVGPDAGELFF
TGTGCCAGCAGCTTAAGGGCTAGCGGGAGAGTGGGCCCAGACGCCGGGGAGCTGTTTTTT
>-|-|TRBV7-9|TRBJ1-1
CASSEDRYFLNTEAFF
TGTGCCAGCAGCGAAGACAGATACTTCTTGAACACTGAAGCTTTCTTT
>TRBD1|-|TRBV10-3|TRBJ2-1
CAISARDREINEQFF
TGTGCCATCAGTGCCCGGGACAGGGAGATCAATGAGCAGTTCTTC
>-|-|TRBV7-9|TRBJ2-7
CASSLLFGRGYEQYF
TGTGCCAGCAGCTTGCTGTTCGGCAGGGGATACGAGCAGTACTTC
>-|-|TRBV27|TRBJ2-3
CASSLAAQNTQYF
TGTGCCAGCAGTTTAGCGGCCCAAAATACGCAGTATTTT
>-|-|TRBV28|TRBJ1-4
CASSESTNEKLFF
TGTGCCAGCAGCGAGAGCACTAATGAAAAACTGTTTTTT
>-|few|TRBV19|TRBJ1-1
CASSVQGSPEAFF
TGTGCCAGTAGTGTACAGGGAAGTCCTGAAGCTTTCTTT
>TRBD1|-|TRBV5-4|TRBJ1-1
CASSRTGGTEAFF
TGTGCCAGCAGCCGGACAGGGGGGACTGAAGCTTTCTTT
>TRBD2|-|TRBV11-3|TRBJ2-1
CASSASGRAPNEQFF
TGTGCCAGCAGCGCTAGCGGGAGGGCCCCGAATGAGCAGTTCTTC
>-|-|TRBV12-1|TRBJ1-4
CASSFEPTVATNEKLFF
TGTGCCAGCAGCTTTGAGCCAACGGTTGCAACTAATGAAAAACTGTTTTTT
>-|-|TRBV7-2|TRBJ1-5
CASSLRQANQPQHF
TGTGCCAGCAGCTTGAGACAGGCCAATCAGCCCCAGCATTTT
>-|-|TRBV7-2|TRBJ2-1
CASRTQFF
TGTGCCAGCAGAACTCAGTTCTTC
>-|-|TRBV4-3|TRBJ1-1
CASSQAPGYTEAFF
TGCGCCAGCAGCCAAGCCCCAGGGTACACTGAAGCTTTCTTT
>-|-|TRBV15|TRBJ2-5
CATSREPGALSLLWETQYF
TGTGCCACCAGCAGAGAGCCGGGGGCCTTAAGCCTATTGTGGGAGACCCAGTACTTC
>-|once|TRBV4-3|TRBJ1-4
CASSGVRVANEKLFF
TGCGCCAGCAGCGGAGTCAGGGTTGCTAATGAAAAACTGTTTTTT
>-|-|TRBV19|TRBJ2-7
CASSIETASSYEQYF
TGTGCCAGTAGTATAGAGACAGCGAGCTCCTACGAGCAGTACTTC
>-|few|TRBV28|TRBJ1-1
CASSRSPEAFF
TGTGCCAGCTCCAGATCCCCTGAAGCTTTCTTT
>-|-|TRBV28|TRBJ1-4
CASSSPQGNEKLFF
TGTGCCAGCAGTTCTCCACAAGGAAATGAAAAACTGTTTTTT
>-|-|TRBV28|TRBJ1-4
CASSSRHVATNEKLFF
TGTGCCAGCAGTTCCAGACATGTCGCAACTAATGAAAAACTGTTTTTT
>TRBD2|-|TRBV9|TRBJ2-3
CASSGGTSGNTQYF
TGTGCCAGCAGCGGAGGGACTAGCGGAAATACGCAGTATTTT
>-|-|TRBV25-1|TRBJ2-3
CASSEYEAPQDTQYF
TGTGCCAGCAGTGAATATGAGGCCCCGCAAGATACGCAGTATTTT
>TRBD1|-|TRBV7-2|TRBJ2-7
CASSFQGATIPYYEQYF
TGTGCCAGCAGCTTTCAGGGGGCAACGATTCCATACTACGAGCAGTACTTC
>TRBD1|-|TRBV9|TRBJ2-2
CASSVLQGASGELFF
TGTGCCAGCAGCGTACTACAGGGGGCAAGCGGGGAGCTGTTTTTT
>-|-|TRBV14|TRBJ2-5
CASSQAGGGGETQYF
TGTGCCAGCAGCCAAGCCGGCGGAGGTGGGGAGACCCAGTACTTC
>TRBD1|-|TRBV7-9|TRBJ1-2
CASSPGQAYGYTF
TGTGCCAGCAGCCCCGGACAGGCCTATGGCTACACCTTC
>TRBD2|-|TRBV19|TRBJ2-2
CASSRGGPTGELFF
TGTGCCAGTAGTCGGGGGGGACCCACCGGGGAGCTGTTTTTT
>-|-|TRBV19|TRBJ2-7
CASSTQTGTEQYF
TGTGCCAGTAGTACCCAAACAGGGACCGAGCAGTACTTC
>TRBD1|-|TRBV28|TRBJ1-3
CASTGQGVGNTIYF
TGTGCCAGCACGGGACAGGGGGTTGGAAACACCATATATTTT
>TRBD1|-|TRBV11-2|TRBJ2-5
CASSFSGQGQETQYF
TGTGCCAGCAGCTTCTCTGGACAGGGCCAAGAGACCCAGTACTTC
>-|few|TRBV7-2|TRBJ2-7
CASSGGLIPYEQYF
TGTGCCAGCAGCGGGGGACTGATCCCCTACGAGCAGTACTTC
>-|once|TRBV6-5|TRBJ2-7
CASSFSPEVGYEQYF
TGTGCCAGCAGTTTCTCACCGGAAGTAGGTTACGAGCAGTACTTC
>-|-|TRBV11-2|TRBJ2-1
CASGGSSNEQFF
TGTGCCAGCGGTGGTAGTAGCAATGAGCAGTTCTTC
>-|-|TRBV5-1|TRBJ2-7
CASSLDVFLGSYEQYF
TGCGCCAGCAGCTTGGATGTGTTCCTTGGGTCCTACGAGCAGTACTTC
>-|-|TRBV30|TRBJ2-7
CAWSGLGLSSEQYF
TGTGCCTGGAGCGGACTGGGGTTGTCGTCCGAGCAGTACTTC